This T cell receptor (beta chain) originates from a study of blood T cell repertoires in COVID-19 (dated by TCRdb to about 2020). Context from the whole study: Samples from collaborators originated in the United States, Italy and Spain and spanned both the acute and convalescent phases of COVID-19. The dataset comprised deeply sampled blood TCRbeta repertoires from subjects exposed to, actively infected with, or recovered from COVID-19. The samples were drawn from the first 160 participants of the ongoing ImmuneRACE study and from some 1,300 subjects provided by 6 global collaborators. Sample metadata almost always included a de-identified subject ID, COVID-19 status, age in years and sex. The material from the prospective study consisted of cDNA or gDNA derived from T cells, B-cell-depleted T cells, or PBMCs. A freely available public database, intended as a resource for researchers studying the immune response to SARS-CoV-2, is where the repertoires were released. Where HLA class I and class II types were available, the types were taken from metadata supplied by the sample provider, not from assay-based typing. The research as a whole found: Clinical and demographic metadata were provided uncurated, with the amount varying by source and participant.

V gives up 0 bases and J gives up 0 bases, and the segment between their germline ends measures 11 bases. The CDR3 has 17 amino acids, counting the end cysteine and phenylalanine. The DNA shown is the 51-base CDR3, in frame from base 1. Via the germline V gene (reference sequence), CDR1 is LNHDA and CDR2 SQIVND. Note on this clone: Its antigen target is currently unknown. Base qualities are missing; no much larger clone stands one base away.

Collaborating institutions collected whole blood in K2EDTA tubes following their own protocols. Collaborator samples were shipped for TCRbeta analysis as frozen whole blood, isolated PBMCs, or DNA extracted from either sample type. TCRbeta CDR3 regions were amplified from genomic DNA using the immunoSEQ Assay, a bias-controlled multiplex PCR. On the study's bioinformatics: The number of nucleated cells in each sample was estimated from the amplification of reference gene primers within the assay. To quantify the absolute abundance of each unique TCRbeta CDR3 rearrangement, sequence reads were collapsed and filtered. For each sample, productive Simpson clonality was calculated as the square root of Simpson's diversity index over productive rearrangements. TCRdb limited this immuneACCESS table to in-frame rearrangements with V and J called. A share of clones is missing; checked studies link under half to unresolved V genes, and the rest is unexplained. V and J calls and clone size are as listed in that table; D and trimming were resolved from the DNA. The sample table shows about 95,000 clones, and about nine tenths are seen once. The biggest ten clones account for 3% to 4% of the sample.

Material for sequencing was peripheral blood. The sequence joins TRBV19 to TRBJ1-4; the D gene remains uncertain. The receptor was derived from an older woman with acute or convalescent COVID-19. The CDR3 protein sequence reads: CASSIERESATNEKLFF. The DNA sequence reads TGTGCCAGTAGTATAGAGAGAGAAAGTGCAACTAATGAAAAACTGTTTTTT.